Listed here is a single T cell receptor (beta chain). Its specificity is unknown. The CDR3 is made up of 15 amino acids. The V gene's germline CDR1 is MNHEY and CDR2 SMNVEV (reference sequence). V was cut by 4 bases and J by 3 bases, with 16 bases left in between. These data come from a study of cytomegalovirus exposure and HLA in healthy donors. Study summary: Within the Caucasian-associated ancestry cluster were roughly 82% of the approximately 400 genotyped donors. Study results and limitations: Later, an analysis showed that TCR beta chains associated with HLA were more clonally expanded than others that were equally common. For most TCR beta V segments, an earlier analysis put the productive rate at about 87% or about 30% of the time.

Use of 60 Vbeta and 13 Jbeta primers characterized the PCR. The method was immunoSEQ multiplex PCR; TCRdb's version includes in-frame clones alone and lacks a portion of them. Of around 140,000 clones listed, around 80% were seen once; the top ten hold about 3.4%. The J gene is TRBJ2-7, the V gene TRBV27; weak D call: TRBD1 (6 bases). Sample: PBMCs. This clonotype originated in a man aged 18 to 29 in good health and CMV-seropositive. The CDR3 sequence is CASSSFTGLVYEQYF. In nucleotides, the CDR3 is TGTGCCAGCAGTTCCTTTACAGGGTTGGTCTACGAGCAGTACTTC.